This T cell receptor beta chain was documented in a study of T cells in Graves' hyperthyroidism and ophthalmopathy (dated by TCRdb to the late 2010s). With respect to the entire study: Peripheral blood was sampled at the time of initial diagnosis, prior to any treatment. For training and testing, the 100 or so patients in the discovery cohort were randomly divided in a 7:3 ratio. After blood sampling, hyperthyroidism patients were treated with methimazole at a starting dose of 30 mg daily, and ophthalmopathy patients were treated with high-dose intravenous methylprednisolone. In roughly six Graves' hyperthyroidism patients, the study also compared T-cell repertoires from thyroid tissue with T-cell repertoires from blood. TCR V-J signatures able to tell the groups apart were searched for in a discovery cohort of 90 to 100 patients, of whom more than 40 had Graves' ophthalmopathy and around 58 had stable Graves' hyperthyroidism. TCR Vbeta CDR3 sequencing of 135 peripheral blood samples (43 ophthalmopathy, 75 to 80 hyperthyroidism and roughly 17 progressor patients) is reported in the paper. Whether ophthalmopathy could be predicted prospectively was tested in an independent validation cohort made up of 18 hyperthyroidism patients plus 17 patients who later progressed to ophthalmopathy. Study-wide conclusions, independent of this receptor: Blood samples also contained most of the expanded thyroid clonotypes (frequency above 0.001), which suggests that blood repertoires may reflect thyroid immune responses. No statistical method was used to set the sample size in advance, and investigators knew the group allocation. In cross-validation, a model built on a 13 V-J signature told ophthalmopathy apart from stable hyperthyroidism with less than 90% sensitivity and approximately 81% specificity, and in testing the same model reached 80%/75%. In validation, the model predicted progression to ophthalmopathy a median of roughly 6.2 months before onset, with 70% to 71% sensitivity and roughly 79% specificity.

Trimming removed 3 bases from V and 7 bases from J, leaving 9 bases between the germline ends. Reading from cysteine to phenylalanine, the CDR3 counts 12 amino acids. Left in the record is the CDR3 DNA by itself, 36 bases read in frame from the first base. From a lookup of the germline V gene (reference sequence), CDR1 and CDR2 are DFQATT and SNEGSKA. On this clonotype itself: Its specific antigen is unknown. Within one base of it there is no much larger clone, and no base qualities were kept.

TCR beta CDR3 regions were amplified from RNA transcripts. For the first round of RT-PCR on the TCR CDR3, the HTBI primer set was used together with the Qiagen OneStep RT-PCR kit. Libraries were constructed in a second round of multiplex PCR, after which size selection and purification were carried out. Libraries were sequenced paired-end with 100 bp reads on an Illumina HiSeq2000. In the authors' own workflow: SOAPnuke was used to process the raw data, removing reads that contained adapters or uncalled bases, had a mean Phred below 15, or lacked an exact match to the constant primer or identifier. COPE v1.2.5 was used to merge the high-quality paired reads, and each unique nucleotide sequence was defined as a clonotype. Clonotypes were aligned to IMGT TRBV, TRBD and TRBJ reference segments using MiTCR v1.1. Analysis was restricted to V-J combinations with a frequency above 0.0001, which covered roughly 99% of repertoires. The TCS score was defined as F50 (clonal expansion) divided by E x V (chaos), with BLOSUM62-based TCRdist calculated between CDR3 peptides within each V-J. Welch's t-statistics and random forest reduced 514 V-J features to 13, which were used in a naive Bayes classifier (R e1071). The public reads were reprocessed in TCRdb via fastp at Q25 and MiXCR, keeping in-frame beta chains. Duplicate CDR3 protein sequences are folded into a single record with the most common DNA and genes. TCRdb, rather than the study authors, made the V and J calls. The sample table lists 700,000 or so distinct CDR3 sequences, about 14% of them with a count of one. Clones ranked in the top ten supply around 13% of the sample.

Ophthalmopathy patients had moderately to severely active disease, with a Clinical Activity Score of 3 or more, a NOSPECS grade of 4 or more, and a disease duration of less than 3 months. Any patient with an uncontrolled infection, another autoimmune disease, pregnancy or lactation was excluded. Diagnoses relied on clinical symptoms, serum thyroxine and TRAb, thyroid ultrasound and orbital computed tomography. PBMCs were isolated from about 9 ml of fresh peripheral blood by Ficoll-Paque density gradient centrifugation. Trizol reagent was used to extract total RNA, and RNA quality was then checked on an Agilent 2100 Bioanalyzer.

The sequence was collected from a woman aged 45-65 years with Graves' ophthalmopathy. The V and J segments used are TRBV20-1 and TRBJ1-4; a weak D assignment points to TRBD1 (5 bases agree). The source material was blood. CDR3 protein: CSASFRAEKLFF. The sequenced DNA: TGCAGTGCTAGCTTCAGGGCTGAAAAACTGTTTTTT.